This T cell receptor beta chain was sequenced during a study of blood T cell repertoires in COVID-19. Study as a whole: The samples span acute and convalescent COVID-19 from the United States, Italy and Spain. T cells, B-cell-depleted T cells, or PBMCs supplied cDNA or gDNA.

In the original workflow: From reference gene primer amplification, estimates of nucleated cell counts were derived. The method was immunoSEQ multiplex PCR; TCRdb's version includes in-frame clones alone and lacks a portion of them. That table furnishes V, J and clone size, whereas the DNA furnished D and trimming. Of some 290,000 clones listed, approximately 87% are singletons. The sequence was obtained from a man in his 60s who had recovered from COVID-19. Sequencing was performed on peripheral blood.

The CDR3 reads CASSFYRDSHSPLHF. The CDR3, as DNA: TGCGCCAGCAGCTTTTACCGGGACAGCCATTCACCCCTCCACTTT. The chain uses TRBV5-1 and TRBJ1-6, with TRBD1 identical over 7 bases. From germline, CDR1 is SGHRS and CDR2 YFSETQ. The CDR3 has 15 amino acids. J gave up 8 bases and V 2 bases, and 7 bases lay outside the gene matches.